This T cell receptor beta chain was retrieved from a study of blood T cell repertoires in COVID-19. Study-wide background: The analysed material was cDNA or gDNA that came from T cells, B-cell-depleted T cells, or PBMCs.

The V gene's germline CDR1 is DFQATT and CDR2 SNEGSKA (reference sequence). The CDR3 is 10 residues long. Trimming removed 7 bases from V and 6 bases from J, with 7 bases in between. In the original processing: Amplification of reference gene primers provided the estimated nucleated cell counts. The repertoire was sequenced with immunoSEQ multiplex PCR; TCRdb's copy has only in-frame clones and lacks some. For V, J and clone size, that table is used; D and trimming come from the DNA. The sample shows 70,000 to 100,000 clones, about nine tenths of them seen only once. The chain has TRBV20-1 and TRBJ2-1; D is ambiguous. The clonotype comes from a human donor in a cohort sampled during active COVID-19. Sequencing input: peripheral blood. CDR3 coding DNA: TGCAGTGTTTCCCTCAATGAGCAGTTCTTC. This gives the protein CSVSLNEQFF.